The entry that follows covers one T cell receptor beta chain sequence. Many counts were recorded for this clonotype. Its antigen specificity is not known. Qualities for individual bases were not recorded, and no much larger clone is one base off. From its cysteine to its phenylalanine, the CDR3 spans 16 amino acids. The only DNA kept is the CDR3, 48 bases in frame from the first base. V is clipped by 5 bases and J by 2 bases, and the sequence between their germline boundaries is 18 bases long. The CDR1 and CDR2 encoded by the germline V gene (reference sequence) are DFQATT and SNEGSKA. This sample was included in a study of T-cell reconstitution after alpha-beta-depleted transplantation in children (dated by TCRdb to about 2016). General notes on the study: Using TCR repertoire profiling, the study quantitatively followed how T-cell immune reconstitution unfolded in children after TCRalphabeta/CD19-depleted allogeneic hematopoietic cell transplantation. General findings and caveats noted by the study authors: The apparently early alphabetaT-cell count recovery about two months after transplant was reportedly dependent on only several hundred rapidly expanded clones derived from non-depleted graft cells. The high TCRbeta diversity at day 60 in some patients was ascribed to recipient T cells and intrathymic progenitors that had survived conditioning. The frequencies of hyperexpanded clones fell over the following months, and after one year, T-cell counts and TCRbeta diversity were mostly attributed to newly produced T cells.

The sample's treatment or condition, from its label and the paper: allogeneic hematopoietic cell transplantation with graft depleted of TCRalphabeta T cells and CD19 B cells. The transplant recipients were children given TCRalphabeta/CD19-depleted allogeneic hematopoietic cell grafts. Libraries were built with PCR. The instrument given in TCRdb is Illumina HiSeq 2500. To normalize quantification of the TCRbeta repertoire, the TCR libraries were built with molecular barcoding that relied on unique molecular identifiers. Clones were called with MiXCR by TCRdb after fastp trimmed the public reads at Q25, and only in-frame beta chains were retained. Here each entry gathers all rows of one CDR3 protein and keeps the most common genes and DNA. Here the sample has hundreds of thousands of distinct CDR3 sequences; roughly 8.2% occur a single time. The ten biggest clones cover less than 8% of the sample.

Rearrangement joined TRBV20-1 to TRBJ2-2; the D gene is perhaps TRBD1 or TRBD2, each of them matching over 6 bases. The TCR was taken from a male patient between 10 and 17 years old who had a stem cell transplant for acute lymphoblastic leukemia, so the T cells may come from the graft donor. The specimen was PBMCs, mostly from graft donor cells, collected 180 days after TCRalphabeta/CD19-depleted stem cell transplant. The DNA sequence reads TGCAGTGCTCCTCTCCACGGGGGCTTAAACACCGGGGAGCTGTTTTTT. Its protein reads: CSAPLHGGLNTGELFF.